The 8 T cell receptor beta chains presented below share a single source sample, sequenced in a study of blood T cell repertoires in COVID-19. Profiled with immunoSEQ multiplex PCR; TCRdb holds only in-frame clones, not every one. The sample comprises approximately 210,000 clones, about 91% of which are singletons, and approximately 1.2% rests with the top ten. The sequencing sample was made of peripheral blood. These receptors were taken from a man aged 30 to 39 with acute or convalescent COVID-19.

The chain carries TRBV7-9 and TRBJ2-5; weak D call: TRBD2 (6 bases). Deletions cut 3 bases from V and 2 bases from J, with 13 bases between. CDR1 is SEHNR, CDR2 FQNEAQ, per germline (reference sequence). The CDR3 loop spans 15 amino acids. CDR3 DNA: TGTGCCAGCAGCTTGCGCGGGGAATCTCAAGAGACCCAGTACTTC. It codes for CASSLRGESQETQYF.

The V call is TRBV27, the J call TRBJ1-6, with unresolved D. CDR1 and CDR2 from the germline V gene are MNHEY and SMNVEV (reference sequence). Trimming cost V 4 bases and J 7 bases, with 8 bases left between them. The CDR3 is made up of 13 amino acids. The CDR3 nucleotides read TGTGCCAGCAGTTCCCGTGAGAATTCACCCCTCCACTTT. Translating gives CASSSRENSPLHF.

The chain recombines TRBV9 with TRBJ1-1; D not certain. Germline loops: CDR1 SGDLS, CDR2 YYNGEE. The CDR3 has 16 amino acids. The V and J ends lost 3 bases and 5 bases respectively, with 20 bases between them. The CDR3 reads CASSADGESKETEAFF. DNA for the CDR3: TGTGCCAGCAGCGCCGACGGGGAGAGCAAAGAGACTGAAGCTTTCTTT.

This clone was picked up a small number of times. The gene calls are TRBV5-1 and TRBJ2-2; 8 bases are shared with TRBD1. The junction had 5 bases not matched to a gene; V was cut back by 6 bases and J by 4 bases. There are 14 residues in the CDR3. The germline V gene encodes CDR1 SGHRS and CDR2 YFSETQ. DNA for the CDR3: TGCGCCAGCACCAGGGACAGGAGCACCGGGGAGCTGTTTTTT. Amino acid sequence: CASTRDRSTGELFF.

The sample holds one count of this clone. V gene TRBV10-1 combines with J gene TRBJ2-5, with D perhaps matching TRBD1 (5 bases). Trimming took 8 bases from V and 5 from J, leaving 15 bases between them. The CDR3 loop spans 13 amino acids. The germline V gene encodes CDR1 WNHNN and CDR2 SYGVQD (reference sequence). The CDR3 region is CASDRWGWETQYF. DNA for the CDR3: TGCGCCAGCGACCGATGGGGCTGGGAGACCCAGTACTTC.

The chain carries TRBV7-3 and TRBJ2-5, with 12 bases aligning to TRBD2. The CDR3 is 14 residues long. Germline V CDR1 and CDR2: SGHTA, FQGTGA. Trimming removed 5 bases from V and 3 bases from J; junction bases left unmatched: 1. The CDR3 sequence is CASSPSGGEETQYF. The DNA for the CDR3 is TGTGCCAGCAGCCCTAGCGGGGGGGAAGAGACCCAGTACTTC.

This chain links TRBV6-5 with TRBJ1-1, with 8 positions matching TRBD1. The CDR3 loop spans 14 amino acids. CDR1 is MNHEY, CDR2 SVGAGI, per germline. With 2 bases clipped from V and 6 bases from J, the junction kept 5 bases outside the gene matches. The CDR3 bases are TGTGCCAGCAGTTACAGGGCAGGGGGCCCTGAAGCTTTCTTT. Protein: CASSYRAGGPEAFF.

The CDR3 reads CASSSLRGYTF. The CDR3 DNA reads as TGTGCCAGCAGCTCCCTTCGGGGCTACACCTTC. The chain uses TRBV12-3 or TRBV12-4 and TRBJ1-2; D gene uncertain. CDR3 length: 11 amino acids. V lost 6 bases, J lost 8 bases, and 10 bases lay in between.